A single sample is the source of the 7 T cell receptor beta chains below, sequenced in a study of tumor-infiltrating lymphocytes in primary liver carcinoma. Bulk tissue was left unsorted, and RNA and DNA were co-extracted from around 18-30 mg of it. A constant-region primer served to make TCR beta cDNA from about 0.45 ug total RNA. What produced the TCR beta libraries was three nested multiplex PCR rounds using slightly modified ARM-PCR. Two initial PCR rounds of 10 to 11 cycles each paired TRBV1-TRBV30 forward primers with a C-beta reverse primer. TCRdb reanalysed the multiplex PCR reads using MiXCR and keeps one entry per CDR3 protein. The sample contains roughly 80,000 distinct CDR3 sequences, 71% of which appear only once. The source material was liver tumor tissue from sampling region 4. Regarding subset: tumor region T4, right-lateral pole. All receptors derive from a woman in her sixties with primary liver carcinoma and hepatitis B virus infection.

This clonotype was picked up one time. This could be a read error, since a much larger clone is one nucleotide away. V usage is TRBV7-3 and J usage is TRBJ2-1, with 8 bases aligning to TRBD2. The V segment lost 2 bases and the J segment 6 bases; nucleotides outside the gene matches: 3. The germline V gene encodes CDR1 SGHTA and CDR2 FQGTGA. The CDR3 is made up of 14 amino acids. The CDR3 DNA reads as TGTGCCAGCAGCTTAGACGGGAGGGGCAATGAGCAGTTCTTC. This codes for CASSLDGRGNEQFF.

Turning to this clonotype: With a much larger clone just one base away, this may be a read error. This chain links TRBV6-1 with TRBJ2-7, with D unresolved. The V end lost 1 base, the J end lost 3 bases, and 19 bases lay between the germline ends. The CDR3 is made up of 17 amino acids. Germline values: CDR1 MNHNS, CDR2 SASEGT. The CDR3 loop is CASSEGWLNNRGYEQYF. The CDR3 DNA reads as TGTGCCAGCAGTGAAGGCTGGCTGAACAATAGAGGCTACGAGCAGTACTTC.

On this clonotype itself: The CDR3 does not close with the conserved phenylalanine or tryptophan, likely indicating a read error. V usage is TRBV11-2 and J usage is TRBJ2-2, with D perhaps matching TRBD2 (6 bases). The germline V gene has CDR1 SGHAT and CDR2 FQNNGV. This CDR3 spans 15 amino acids. Here the CDR3 reads CANSLFGGNTGKLFL. The CDR3 DNA reads as TGTGCCAACAGCTTATTTGGGGGGAACACCGGGAAGCTGTTTCTT.

About this clonotype itself: One junction end disagrees with the germline gene, perhaps due to a read error. The DNA of the CDR3 is TGTACCAGCATCAGGGAGGGGGCGCACACCGGGGAGCTGTTTTTC. This sequence encodes CTSIREGAHTGELFF. The chain links TRBV6-6 to TRBJ2-2; D might be TRBD1 or TRBD2, each matching 7 bases. CDR3 length: 15 residues. CDR1 and CDR2 from the germline V gene are MNHNY and SVGAGI (reference sequence).

This clonotype was seen a few times. This sequence joins TRBV18 and TRBJ1-1; 8 bases match TRBD1. CDR3 length: 14 residues. From germline, CDR1 is KGHSH and CDR2 LQKENI. V shed 5 bases and J 5 bases; nucleotides not matched to a gene: 7. CDR3 amino acids: CASSSRTGQTEAFF. CDR3 DNA sequence: TGTGCCAGCTCATCGCGGACAGGGCAGACTGAAGCTTTCTTT.

This rearrangement joins TRBV4-2 to TRBJ2-7, with 11 nucleotides matching TRBD2. J was trimmed by 1 base and V by 11 bases; bases with no gene match: 10. Germline CDR1 reads LGHNA; CDR2 reads YNFKEQ. The CDR3 loop spans 15 amino acids. CDR3 DNA: TGTGCCTACAGCCAAGGACTAGCGGGTTCCTACGAGCAGTACTTC. Amino acid sequence: CAYSQGLAGSYEQYF.

Worth noting for this clonotype: Germline is not matched at one junction end, which may reflect a read error. J is TRBJ2-7 and V is TRBV29-1; 11 bases line up with TRBD2. CDR1 is SQVTM, CDR2 ANQGSEA, per germline. CDR3 length: 13 amino acids. This CDR3 reads CSVTSGSLYERYF. In DNA, the CDR3 is TGCAGCGTTACTAGCGGGAGTCTCTACGAGCGGTACTTC.